These 31 T cell receptor beta chains were sequenced from one sample in a study of neurological immune-mediated disorders. TCRdb recomputed calls from the 5' RACE reads with MiXCR, one row per CDR3 protein. The sample contains 65,000 to 90,000 distinct CDR3 sequences, more than 3% of which appear only once. Sequenced input: PBMCs. Every receptor here comes from a woman between 45 and 60 years old with multiple sclerosis.

This clonotype occurred many times. The CDR3 nucleotides read TGCGCCAGCAGCTTGGGGCTAGCGCAAGAGACCCAGTACTTC. It yields the protein CASSLGLAQETQYF. The J gene is TRBJ2-5, the V gene TRBV5-1; the D gene is possibly TRBD2 (6 bases). V was cut by 0 bases and J by 2 bases, with 8 bases left in between. The CDR3 length is 14 residues. The germline V gene encodes CDR1 SGHRS and CDR2 YFSETQ.

Many counts were recorded for this clonotype. The chain is built from TRBV7-9 and TRBJ1-2, with D unresolved. Germline V gene data show CDR1 as SEHNR and CDR2 as FQNEAQ (reference sequence). Trimming left V 3 bases short and J 4 bases short, with 15 bases between. The CDR3 sequence is 15 residues long. The DNA of the CDR3 is TGTGCCAGCAGCTTCCAGGACGGCTCACCCTATGGCTACACCTTC. Amino acids: CASSFQDGSPYGYTF.

This clonotype was seen ten or more times. A read error may be the cause here, since a much bigger clone is one base away. V and J are TRBV4-3 and TRBJ1-3; D remains unclear. This CDR3 is 14 amino acids long. The germline gives CDR1 LGHNA, CDR2 YSLEER. CDR3 sequence (DNA): TGCGCCAGCAGCCAGGAAGCGTCTGGAAAAACCATATATTTT. This encodes CASSQEASGKTIYF.

This clonotype was seen more than once but under ten times. A clone one base away is much larger, so this may be a read error. CDR3 sequence: CAISEYRQAPQENQYF. In DNA, the CDR3 is TGTGCCATCAGTGAGTACAGGCAGGCGCCACAAGAGAACCAGTACTTC. The chain has TRBV10-3 and TRBJ2-5, with D possibly being TRBD1 (5 bases). CDR1 is ENHRY, CDR2 SYGVKD, per germline. The CDR3 spans 16 residues.

This clonotype showed up many times. The chain joins TRBV20-1 to TRBJ1-2; D might be TRBD1 (5 bases). Per the germline V gene, CDR1 is DFQATT and CDR2 is SNEGSKA (reference sequence). This CDR3 is 13 amino acids long. Trimming removed 4 bases at V and 6 bases at J, with 15 bases between. The CDR3 bases are TGCAGTGCTACAGCCTGGGGGGAGGATGGCTACACCTTC. It yields the protein CSATAWGEDGYTF.

This clonotype was picked up many times. CDR3: CASSWSGQNNSPLHF. Written as DNA, the CDR3 is TGTGCCAGCAGTTGGTCGGGACAGAATAATTCACCCCTCCACTTT. The chain has TRBV6-5 and TRBJ1-6, with 7 bases identical to TRBD1. The CDR3 extends over 15 amino acids. V shed 4 bases and J 5 bases; nucleotides not matched to a gene: 5. Germline assignment: CDR1 MNHEY and CDR2 SVGAGI.

The genes are TRBV4-2 and TRBJ1-2; 7 nucleotides align to TRBD1. The junction had 12 bases not matched to a gene; V was cut back by 5 bases and J by 3 bases. CDR3 length: 16 amino acids. The germline V gene encodes CDR1 LGHNA and CDR2 YNFKEQ. The CDR3, as DNA: TGTGCCAGCAGCTTAACACGACAGGGTAGGGACTATGGCTACACCTTC. Its translation: CASSLTRQGRDYGYTF.

A note on this clonotype: A read error is possible here, since a much larger clone lies one base away. J is TRBJ1-3 and V is TRBV4-2; D perhaps matches TRBD1 (5 bases). This CDR3 is built from 16 residues. CDR1 and CDR2 from the germline V gene are LGHNA and YNFKEQ. Here the CDR3 reads CASSQGETQGGKTIYF. CDR3 nucleotide sequence: TGTGCCAGCAGCCAAGGGGAAACTCAGGGTGGAAAAACCATATATTTT.

This clonotype occurred many times. The chain employs TRBV7-2 and TRBJ2-1, with D possibly TRBD1 on 5 matching bases. V was clipped by 3 bases and J by 5 bases, with 8 bases between them. Germline CDR1 SGHTA, CDR2 FQGNSA. The CDR3 is 13 residues long. The CDR3 spells CASSFGRDNEQFF. Written as DNA, the CDR3 is TGTGCCAGCAGCTTTGGCAGGGACAATGAGCAGTTCTTC.

The table lists this clonotype with many counts. The chain carries TRBV6-2 or TRBV6-3 and TRBJ2-1; the D gene is possibly TRBD2 (7 bases). V was pared by 8 bases and J by 6 bases, with 11 bases between. Germline V gene data show CDR1 as MNHEY and CDR2 as SVGEGT. This CDR3 has 12 amino acids. In DNA form, the CDR3 reads TGTGCCAGCGAGGGGGGGCCCAATGAGCAGTTCTTC. Translation: CASEGGPNEQFF.

This clonotype was seen ten or more times. The chain couples TRBV20-1 to TRBJ2-6; D not certain. The CDR3 loop spans 14 amino acids. The V gene's germline CDR1 is DFQATT and CDR2 SNEGSKA (reference sequence). V lost 3 bases, J lost 0 bases, and 6 bases lay in between. DNA of the CDR3: TGCAGTGCTAGTCTGAGCTCTGGGGCCAACGTCCTGACTTTC. This translates into CSASLSSGANVLTF.

This clonotype was observed many times. The genes are TRBV9 and TRBJ2-2; the D gene could be TRBD1 or TRBD2 (5 bases each). The CDR3 is 17 amino acids. Germline V gene data show CDR1 as SGDLS and CDR2 as YYNGEE. Trimming stripped 4 bases from V and 3 bases from J, with 19 bases between. DNA for the CDR3: TGTGCCAGCAGCCTCCTCGTGGGACCGCGGGACACCGGGGAGCTGTTTTTT. Translating gives CASSLLVGPRDTGELFF. Supplemented by reference TRBV9 and TRBJ2-2, the full variable domain reads DSGVTQTPKHLITATGQRVTLRCSPRSGDLSVYWYQQSLDQGLQFLIQYYNGEERAKGNILERFSAQQFPDLHSELNLSSLELGDSALYFCASSLLVGPRDTGELFFGEGSRLTVL.

This clonotype was seen many times. The chain links TRBV5-1 to TRBJ1-1; D is ambiguous. V gave up 1 base and J gave up 6 bases, with 13 bases separating them. Germline V gene sequence: CDR1 SGHRS, CDR2 YFSETQ. CDR3 size: 14 residues. The CDR3 here is CASSLWGDRAEAFF. CDR3 DNA sequence: TGCGCCAGCAGCTTGTGGGGTGATAGGGCTGAAGCTTTCTTT.

Ten or more counts support this clonotype. The chain links TRBV20-1 to TRBJ2-5; TRBD2 agrees at 9 bases. Germline lookup yields CDR1 DFQATT and CDR2 SNEGSKA (reference sequence). V shed 7 bases, J shed 0 bases, and the junction held 6 bases outside the gene matches. The CDR3 has 14 residues. CDR3 sequence (DNA): TGCAGTGTCAACCCTAGCGGGGACCAAGAGACCCAGTACTTC. Residues: CSVNPSGDQETQYF.

This clonotype was seen at least ten times. The genes are TRBV6-2 or TRBV6-3 and TRBJ2-1; 8 nucleotides line up with TRBD1. Germline loops: CDR1 MNHEY, CDR2 SVGEGT. The J segment lost 6 bases and the V segment lost 6 bases, leaving 4 bases of the junction unmatched. CDR3 size: 13 residues. The CDR3 spells CASRKTGGNEQFF. CDR3 nucleotide sequence: TGTGCCAGCAGAAAAACAGGGGGCAATGAGCAGTTCTTC.

In this sample, this clonotype turned up many times. The chain carries TRBV10-3 and TRBJ2-2; no clear D. Trimming took off 5 bases at V and 6 bases at J, with 13 bases between the two ends. This CDR3 has 14 residues. Per germline, CDR1 ENHRY and CDR2 SYGVKD. The CDR3 sequence: CAISPNPQAGELFF. Here the CDR3 DNA reads TGTGCCATCAGTCCGAATCCCCAGGCCGGGGAGCTGTTTTTT.

The V call is TRBV7-2, the J call TRBJ2-5; 8 bases are a match to TRBD1. Trimming removed 5 bases from V and 0 bases from J; junction bases left unmatched: 8. Germline V CDR1 and CDR2: SGHTA, FQGNSA. The CDR3 is 16 amino acids. In nucleotides, the CDR3 is TGTGCCAGCAGCAGCCAGGGGGCCAGGCACCAAGAGACCCAGTACTTC. This translates into CASSSQGARHQETQYF.

The chain uses TRBV5-5 and TRBJ2-5; D gene unclear. Germline lookup yields CDR1 SGHKS and CDR2 YYEKEE (reference sequence). V was trimmed by 0 bases and J by 1 base, leaving 19 bases between them. This CDR3 spans 18 amino acids. CDR3 sequence: CASSLDLLIRAAQETQYF. The CDR3 coding sequence is TGTGCCAGCAGCTTGGACTTGCTTATTCGGGCCGCCCAAGAGACCCAGTACTTC.

This clonotype was seen many times. This chain joins TRBV20-1 and TRBJ1-3, with TRBD1 matching over 8 bases. The CDR3 covers 14 residues. The ends lost 0 bases at V and 7 bases at J; junction bases unmatched: 5. The germline CDR1 and CDR2 sequences are DFQATT and SNEGSKA (reference sequence). The CDR3 bases are TGCAGTGCTAGAGATAGAGGACAGGGCAACACCATATATTTT. This translates into CSARDRGQGNTIYF.

Ten or more counts support this clonotype. This sequence joins TRBV2 and TRBJ2-3; D is ambiguous. The CDR3 has 11 amino acids. Germline V lookup: CDR1 SNHLY, CDR2 FYNNEI. Trimming took off 4 bases at V and 6 bases at J, with 5 bases between the two ends. In DNA form, the CDR3 reads TGTGCCAGCAGTGGTCAGGATACGCAGTATTTT. This codes for CASSGQDTQYF.

This clonotype was counted at least ten times. The V call is TRBV5-6, the J call TRBJ2-5, with a weak D call TRBD1 (6 bases). The CDR3 is 14 amino acids. Germline CDR1 and CDR2: SGHDT and YYEEEE. The ends were cut back, 4 bases at V and 1 base at J, with 11 bases in the middle. The CDR3 coding sequence is TGTGCCAGCAGCGCCCGAGGGGGCCAAGAGACCCAGTACTTC. It codes for CASSARGGQETQYF.

J is TRBJ2-4 and V is TRBV6-2 or TRBV6-3; D call uncertain. V dropped 0 bases and J dropped 2 bases, with 8 bases sitting between them. The germline V gene encodes CDR1 MNHEY and CDR2 SVGEGT. The CDR3 consists of 15 residues. CDR3 DNA: TGTGCCAGCAGTTACTCGAGTGCAACCAAAAACATTCAGTACTTC. Translated, it gives CASSYSSATKNIQYF.

This clonotype was picked up many times. V gene TRBV24-1 combines with J gene TRBJ2-3; 12 nucleotides align to TRBD2. The germline gives CDR1 KGHDR, CDR2 SFDVKD. The CDR3 is 17 amino acids. With V trimmed by 4 bases and J by 2 bases, 6 bases remained unmatched. CDR3 nucleotide sequence: TGTGCCACCAGTGACGCCACTAGCGGGGGGTTCACAGATACGCAGTATTTT. Its translation: CATSDATSGGFTDTQYF.

This clonotype was counted ten times or more. The rearrangement uses TRBV7-3 and TRBJ2-2; a weak D match, TRBD2 (6 bases). Trimming took off 2 bases at V and 0 bases at J, with 7 bases between the two ends. Germline CDR1 SGHTA, CDR2 FQGTGA. The CDR3 consists of 15 residues. CDR3 sequence: CASSLLAANTGELFF. CDR3 coding DNA: TGTGCCAGCAGCTTATTAGCGGCGAACACCGGGGAGCTGTTTTTT.

The table lists this clonotype with many counts. The chain uses TRBV5-5 and TRBJ1-5; 10 bases fit TRBD1. Trimming cost V 0 bases and J 11 bases; bases outside gene matches: 8. The CDR3 runs 15 residues. The germline CDR1 and CDR2 sequences are SGHKS and YYEKEE (reference sequence). The chain's CDR3 is CASSLEPTGGASQHF. The CDR3 DNA sequence: TGTGCCAGCAGCTTGGAACCGACAGGGGGCGCGTCCCAGCATTTT.

This clonotype was recorded at least ten times. The chain carries TRBV7-2 and TRBJ1-2, with 9 nucleotides matching TRBD1. The CDR3 spans 16 residues. Germline trimming cut 3 bases from V and 5 bases from J; bases unmatched to any gene: 10. Germline V gene sequence: CDR1 SGHTA, CDR2 FQGNSA. Here the CDR3 DNA reads TGTGCCAGCAGCTTGCGCCAAACAGGGGGCGCTTATGGCTACACCTTC. It translates to CASSLRQTGGAYGYTF.

Many counts were recorded for this clonotype. This rearrangement joins TRBV7-2 to TRBJ2-5, with TRBD1 identical over 8 bases. Trimming removed 3 bases from V and 1 base from J; junction bases left unmatched: 1. CDR1 is SGHTA, CDR2 FQGNSA, per germline. The CDR3 spans 14 residues. The CDR3 DNA reads as TGTGCCAGCAGCTTCGGGACAGGCCAAGAGACCCAGTACTTC. Residues: CASSFGTGQETQYF.

This clonotype occurred many times. V is TRBV28 and J is TRBJ2-4; D is perhaps TRBD2 (6 bases). The CDR3 consists of 16 residues. V was pared by 5 bases and J by 3 bases, with 17 bases between. Germline V gene sequence: CDR1 MDHEN, CDR2 SYDVKM. CDR3 nucleotides: TGTGCCAGCAGTCGCTGGGGGGTGGCTAACAAAAACATTCAGTACTTC. Its protein is CASSRWGVANKNIQYF.

The table lists this clonotype with many counts. The chain couples TRBV4-3 to TRBJ1-5, with TRBD1 as a possible D gene (5 bases). The germline V gene has CDR1 LGHNA and CDR2 YSLEER. The CDR3 totals 15 residues. V lost 2 bases, J lost 2 bases, and 10 bases lay in between. The CDR3 loop reads CASSQYQGGNQPQHF. CDR3 DNA sequence: TGCGCCAGCAGCCAATATCAGGGTGGCAATCAGCCCCAGCATTTT.

Concerning this clonotype itself: Being one base from a much bigger clone, this may be a read error. V usage is TRBV3-1 and J usage is TRBJ1-5; possibly TRBD1 for D (5 bases). The CDR3 runs to 15 residues. Germline V gene lookup returns CDR1 LGHDT and CDR2 YNNKEL (reference sequence). V was shortened by 3 bases and J by 0 bases, with 9 bases between the two germline ends. DNA of the CDR3: TGTGCCAGCAGCCAGCGAGGGACTAGCAATCAGCCCCAGCATTTT. Translation gives CASSQRGTSNQPQHF.

This clonotype was seen ten or more times. The CDR3 DNA sequence: TGTGCCAGCAGTGAACTATACTCAAATCAGCCCCAGCATTTT. As protein: CASSELYSNQPQHF. This chain joins TRBV2 and TRBJ1-5; unclear D gene. Germline V lookup: CDR1 SNHLY, CDR2 FYNNEI. The CDR3 runs to 14 residues. The V gene lost 2 bases and the J gene lost 4 bases, with 9 bases spanning the gap.